A single sample gave rise to the 3 T cell receptor beta chains below, sequenced in a study of cytomegalovirus exposure and HLA in healthy donors. PCR amplification relied on 60 Vbeta primers (plus 13 Jbeta primers). The table came from immunoSEQ multiplex PCR; TCRdb's copy has only in-frame clones and leaves some out. Here the sample spans around 150,000 clones, just under 80% being singletons. Sequenced input: PBMCs. These receptors were obtained from a male donor in good health and CMV-seronegative.

The chain has TRBV19 and TRBJ1-2; D call uncertain. The germline V and J ends were trimmed by 4 bases and 1 base, with 7 bases remaining between them. Germline V gene data show CDR1 as LNHDA and CDR2 as SQIVND (reference sequence). The CDR3 has 13 residues. This CDR3 is CASSTGFNYGYTF. In DNA, the CDR3 is TGTGCCAGTAGTACAGGATTTAACTATGGCTACACCTTC.

The V and J genes are TRBV11-2 and TRBJ2-5; maybe TRBD2 (6 bases). The CDR3 is 16 amino acids. Trimming removed 4 bases at V and 5 bases at J, with 20 bases between. CDR1 is SGHAT and CDR2 is FQNNGV in the germline V gene. This CDR3 is CASSSFTEGDWETQYF. The CDR3 region has the DNA TGTGCCAGCAGCTCCTTTACGGAGGGAGATTGGGAGACCCAGTACTTC.

The chain carries TRBV19 and TRBJ2-7, with 9 bases identical to TRBD1. After removal of 6 bases from V and 6 bases from J, the junction contained 12 bases not matched to a gene. The CDR3 is 15 amino acids. The germline V gene has CDR1 LNHDA and CDR2 SQIVND (reference sequence). CDR3 residues: CASRFTGGAAVEQYF. CDR3 sequence (DNA): TGTGCCAGTAGGTTTACAGGGGGCGCGGCGGTCGAGCAGTACTTC.